These T cell receptor beta chains were read from a single sample in a study of blood T cell repertoires in COVID-19. Profiled with immunoSEQ multiplex PCR; TCRdb holds only in-frame clones, not every one. The sample consists of 220,000 or so clones, about 80% of them appearing once. The specimen was peripheral blood. The source is a woman aged 60-70 years with acute or convalescent COVID-19. Both conserved end residues are part of each CDR3. The order of the fields is CDR3 DNA, CDR3 protein, clone size, V gene, D gene, J gene. D genes are given only for firm matches. A row's size may be missing; if present it is once, few, many or a size class.

CDR3 DNA: TGTGCTAGCAGCACCGGGACTAGTGGGTTAGAATCCTACAATGAGCAGTTCTTC; CDR3 protein: CASSTGTSGLESYNEQFF; clone size: -; V gene: TRBV7-7; D gene: TRBD2; J gene: TRBJ2-1
CDR3 DNA: TGCGCCAGCAGCCAGGAAATCGGGACAGGGCATCAGCCCCAGCATTTT; CDR3 protein: CASSQEIGTGHQPQHF; clone size: -; V gene: TRBV4-1; D gene: TRBD1; J gene: TRBJ1-5
CDR3 DNA: TGTGCCAGCAGTTACGATCCCTTTAGAGAAGCTTTCTTT; CDR3 protein: CASSYDPFREAFF; clone size: -; V gene: TRBV6-2/TRBV6-3; D gene: -; J gene: TRBJ1-1
CDR3 DNA: TGTGCCAGCACCCGGGGACAGGGGGACTATGGCTACACCTTC; CDR3 protein: CASTRGQGDYGYTF; clone size: once; V gene: TRBV28; D gene: TRBD1; J gene: TRBJ1-2
CDR3 DNA: TGTGCCAGCTCGACGAACAGTTTAGCCTACGAGCAGTACTTC; CDR3 protein: CASSTNSLAYEQYF; clone size: -; V gene: TRBV18; D gene: -; J gene: TRBJ2-7
CDR3 DNA: TGTGCCAGCAGCCGAAAGGCTAGCGGGGGGTTGGATACGCAGTATTTT; CDR3 protein: CASSRKASGGLDTQYF; clone size: -; V gene: TRBV4-2; D gene: TRBD2; J gene: TRBJ2-3
CDR3 DNA: TGTGCCAGCAGTGATCAAAGGGGGCGCGGAAACACCATATATTTT; CDR3 protein: CASSDQRGRGNTIYF; clone size: -; V gene: TRBV2; D gene: TRBD1; J gene: TRBJ1-3
CDR3 DNA: TGTGCCAGCAGCCAGGGACTAGCGGGGGGTTACGAGCAGTACTTC; CDR3 protein: CASSQGLAGGYEQYF; clone size: -; V gene: TRBV4-2; D gene: TRBD2; J gene: TRBJ2-7
CDR3 DNA: TGTGCCAGCAGCGGTTTGAAGAGCTCTGGAAACACCATATATTTT; CDR3 protein: CASSGLKSSGNTIYF; clone size: -; V gene: TRBV9; D gene: -; J gene: TRBJ1-3
CDR3 DNA: TGTGCCAGCAGTCCTGGGTCTAGCGGGGGAAGCACCGGGGAGCTGTTTTTT; CDR3 protein: CASSPGSSGGSTGELFF; clone size: -; V gene: TRBV7-3; D gene: TRBD2; J gene: TRBJ2-2
CDR3 DNA: TGCAGCGCCGGGGGGGTGGAGTACCAAGAGACCCAGTACTTC; CDR3 protein: CSAGGVEYQETQYF; clone size: -; V gene: TRBV29-1; D gene: TRBD2; J gene: TRBJ2-5
CDR3 DNA: TGTGCCAGCAGCCCCTTCATGCGTACCACCGGGGAGCTGTTTTTT; CDR3 protein: CASSPFMRTTGELFF; clone size: -; V gene: TRBV11-3; D gene: -; J gene: TRBJ2-2
CDR3 DNA: TGTGCCTGGAGCGGGGGGGAACGGGATGGCTACACCTTC; CDR3 protein: CAWSGGERDGYTF; clone size: -; V gene: TRBV30; D gene: -; J gene: TRBJ1-2
CDR3 DNA: TGTGCTAGTGGTTCCACAACGACTAAAACAGGGGGCCGAGGCTACACCTTC; CDR3 protein: CASGSTTTKTGGRGYTF; clone size: -; V gene: TRBV12-5; D gene: TRBD1; J gene: TRBJ1-2
CDR3 DNA: TGTGCCAGCAGGTGGACAGGGTCCACCGGGGAGCTGTTTTTT; CDR3 protein: CASRWTGSTGELFF; clone size: -; V gene: TRBV6-5; D gene: TRBD1; J gene: TRBJ2-2
CDR3 DNA: TGTGCCAGCAGCTCGTGGGGGGGTGCAGGAACTTCGACTTCTGAAGCTTTCTTT; CDR3 protein: CASSSWGGAGTSTSEAFF; clone size: -; V gene: TRBV7-9; D gene: -; J gene: TRBJ1-1
CDR3 DNA: TGTGCCAGCTCACCGCCGAGACAGGGGGCCTCTTACGCGGCGATTGAAGCTTTCTTT; CDR3 protein: CASSPPRQGASYAAIEAFF; clone size: -; V gene: TRBV18; D gene: TRBD1; J gene: TRBJ1-1
CDR3 DNA: TGTGCCAGCAGCTTAAAATCAAGCGGGGACCACAATGAGCAGTTCTTC; CDR3 protein: CASSLKSSGDHNEQFF; clone size: -; V gene: TRBV7-2; D gene: TRBD2; J gene: TRBJ2-1
CDR3 DNA: TGTGCCAGCAGCTTAGGCCTTGTAGGGGTATTGGATGAGCAGTTCTTC; CDR3 protein: CASSLGLVGVLDEQFF; clone size: -; V gene: TRBV13; D gene: -; J gene: TRBJ2-1
CDR3 DNA: TGTGCCAGCAGTAACACCCCTGAAGCTTTCTTT; CDR3 protein: CASSNTPEAFF; clone size: few; V gene: TRBV2; D gene: -; J gene: TRBJ1-1
CDR3 DNA: TGCGCCAGCAGCCCGGTGGGCCCCCGCGGGGCTTATGGCTACACCTTC; CDR3 protein: CASSPVGPRGAYGYTF; clone size: -; V gene: TRBV5-1; D gene: -; J gene: TRBJ1-2
CDR3 DNA: TGTGCCAGCAGTGGGGATGCGGGTAGCAATCAGCCCCAGCATTTT; CDR3 protein: CASSGDAGSNQPQHF; clone size: once; V gene: TRBV2; D gene: -; J gene: TRBJ1-5
CDR3 DNA: TGTGCCAGCAGTTACGTGGCAGTGCGGGAAAAACTGTTTTTT; CDR3 protein: CASSYVAVREKLFF; clone size: -; V gene: TRBV6-2/TRBV6-3; D gene: -; J gene: TRBJ1-4
CDR3 DNA: TGCGCCAGCAGCTTGGGGACTAGCGTGTTCCAAGAGACCCAGTACTTC; CDR3 protein: CASSLGTSVFQETQYF; clone size: -; V gene: TRBV5-1; D gene: TRBD2; J gene: TRBJ2-5
CDR3 DNA: TGTGCCTGGAGCCGTCCCGGGACAGGGATGGGCTATGGCTACACCTTC; CDR3 protein: CAWSRPGTGMGYGYTF; clone size: -; V gene: TRBV30; D gene: TRBD1; J gene: TRBJ1-2
CDR3 DNA: TGTGCCAGCAGCCCTGGGGGGAGGGGAGGGACGAACACTGAAGCTTTCTTT; CDR3 protein: CASSPGGRGGTNTEAFF; clone size: -; V gene: TRBV28; D gene: -; J gene: TRBJ1-1
CDR3 DNA: TGTGCCAGCAGCCAAGATATGCGACTAGCTCTTTCCGTAGAGACCCAGTACTTC; CDR3 protein: CASSQDMRLALSVETQYF; clone size: -; V gene: TRBV3-1/TRBV3-2; D gene: TRBD2; J gene: TRBJ2-5
CDR3 DNA: TGTGCCAGCAGTTTCAACAGGGGAGGTGGCTACACCTTC; CDR3 protein: CASSFNRGGGYTF; clone size: -; V gene: TRBV27; D gene: TRBD1; J gene: TRBJ1-2
CDR3 DNA: TGTGCCAGCAGCCCAGGGGGTTCGGCTAGCGAGCAGTACTTC; CDR3 protein: CASSPGGSASEQYF; clone size: -; V gene: TRBV7-9; D gene: TRBD1; J gene: TRBJ2-7
CDR3 DNA: TGTGCCAGCGGCCAGACTCAGGGGGGAGCTTTCTTT; CDR3 protein: CASGQTQGGAFF; clone size: -; V gene: TRBV7-2; D gene: TRBD1; J gene: TRBJ1-1
CDR3 DNA: TGTGCCTGGAGTACCCTAGCGGCAAATGAGCAGTTCTTC; CDR3 protein: CAWSTLAANEQFF; clone size: -; V gene: TRBV30; D gene: TRBD2; J gene: TRBJ2-1
CDR3 DNA: TGCGCCAGCAGCTTGGATATATCTGGTAGGTGGGGGGAGAGTAGGAACACTGAAGCTTTCTTT; CDR3 protein: CASSLDISGRWGESRNTEAFF; clone size: -; V gene: TRBV5-1; D gene: -; J gene: TRBJ1-1
CDR3 DNA: TGTGCCAGCAGCGTATCGGGGAATGAGCAGTTCTTC; CDR3 protein: CASSVSGNEQFF; clone size: -; V gene: TRBV9; D gene: -; J gene: TRBJ2-1
CDR3 DNA: TGTGCCAGCAGAAGACAGAACATAAACACTGAAGCTTTCTTT; CDR3 protein: CASRRQNINTEAFF; clone size: -; V gene: TRBV2; D gene: -; J gene: TRBJ1-1
CDR3 DNA: TGTGCCAGCAGCTTTGACCCAACAGCCACAGATACGCAGTATTTT; CDR3 protein: CASSFDPTATDTQYF; clone size: -; V gene: TRBV11-2; D gene: -; J gene: TRBJ2-3
CDR3 DNA: TGCACCAGCAGCCAAGACCGCCACCGGGACAACTCCTACGAGCAGTACTTC; CDR3 protein: CTSSQDRHRDNSYEQYF; clone size: -; V gene: TRBV1; D gene: -; J gene: TRBJ2-7
CDR3 DNA: TGTGCCAGCAGCCATAAACAGGGGAGACCCTACGAGCAGTACTTC; CDR3 protein: CASSHKQGRPYEQYF; clone size: few; V gene: TRBV5-5; D gene: TRBD1; J gene: TRBJ2-7
CDR3 DNA: TGTGCCAGCAGCGTAGAAACAGGGTATTGGGGGGAGCAGTTCTTC; CDR3 protein: CASSVETGYWGEQFF; clone size: -; V gene: TRBV9; D gene: -; J gene: TRBJ2-1